The rows below give T cell receptor beta chains drawn from one sample of a study of blood T cells in healthy people across ages. TCRdb fed the 5' RACE reads into MiXCR, producing one record per CDR3 protein. Of over a million distinct CDR3 sequences listed, roughly a quarter were seen once; the top ten hold less than 0.75%. These same records also appear under a second study, on T cells of mothers and their children.

The sample comprised blood. The origin of the receptors is a girl aged 2 to 9 in good health. Each CDR3 is given with its conserved first and last residue. D genes are given only for firm matches. Part of the rows lack a size; the others show once, few, many or a class for expanded clones.

TRBJ2-5	TRBV6-5	NA	NA	CASSRTGVHETQYF	TGTGCCAGCAGCCGGACGGGGGTCCACGAGACCCAGTACTTC
TRBJ2-7	TRBV2	NA	NA	CASKRTANPYEQYF	TGTGCCAGTAAGCGGACAGCGAATCCCTACGAGCAGTACTTC
TRBJ2-7	TRBV28	NA	few	CASRPAAQGTHYEQYF	TGTGCCAGCAGGCCCGCGGCGCAGGGGACTCACTACGAGCAGTACTTC
TRBJ2-1	TRBV6-2/TRBV6-3	NA	NA	CASSLLTEPYNEQFF	TGTGCCAGCAGTCTATTAACAGAGCCCTACAATGAGCAGTTCTTC
TRBJ2-5	TRBV29-1	TRBD2	NA	CSVVAGEETQYF	TGCAGCGTTGTAGCGGGGGAAGAGACCCAGTACTTC
TRBJ2-4	TRBV27	TRBD2	NA	CASSVLAGVPVFYF	TGTGCCAGCAGTGTATTAGCGGGCGTACCGGTGTTTTACTTC
TRBJ2-3	TRBV7-9	NA	few	CASSDATSPRGTDTQYF	TGTGCCAGCAGCGATGCAACTAGTCCGAGGGGCACAGATACGCAGTATTTT
TRBJ2-2	TRBV27	TRBD2	NA	CASSQLAGITGELFF	TGTGCCAGCAGTCAACTAGCGGGGATTACCGGGGAGCTGTTTTTT
TRBJ2-5	TRBV29-1	NA	few	CSVGQRLGETQYF	TGCAGCGTTGGACAGAGGCTGGGAGAGACCCAGTACTTC
TRBJ1-2	TRBV14	NA	NA	CASSQQSYGYTF	TGTGCCAGCAGCCAACAGTCCTATGGCTACACCTTC
TRBJ2-3	TRBV29-1	TRBD1	NA	CSVSTGTGGKDTQYF	TGCAGCGTCAGTACCGGGACAGGGGGCAAAGATACGCAGTATTTT
TRBJ2-3	TRBV5-6	NA	few	CASSLVGKGDTQYF	TGTGCCAGCAGCTTGGTGGGGAAGGGGGATACGCAGTATTTT
TRBJ2-3	TRBV4-1	NA	NA	CASSQVRTDTQYF	TGCGCCAGCAGCCAAGTCCGCACAGATACGCAGTATTTT
TRBJ2-4	TRBV12-3/TRBV12-4	TRBD1	NA	CASSLRQGDIQYF	TGTGCCAGCAGTCTACGACAGGGCGACATTCAGTACTTC
TRBJ1-2	TRBV3-1	TRBD1	NA	CASSRDRGVYGYTF	TGTGCCAGCAGCCGGGACAGGGGTGTCTATGGCTACACCTTC
TRBJ2-3	TRBV7-3	NA	few	CASRGGGDTQYF	TGTGCCAGCAGGGGGGGAGGTGATACGCAGTATTTT
TRBJ2-5	TRBV6-6	NA	few	CASSAPGPEQETQYF	TGTGCCAGCAGCGCCCCGGGACCAGAGCAAGAGACCCAGTACTTC
TRBJ2-7	TRBV12-3/TRBV12-4	NA	few	CASSFGGATYEQYF	TGTGCCAGCAGTTTTGGCGGGGCAACCTACGAGCAGTACTTC
TRBJ2-7	TRBV29-1	NA	NA	CSVGLPGHSSYEQYF	TGCAGCGTTGGGCTCCCGGGACACAGCTCCTACGAGCAGTACTTC
TRBJ2-1	TRBV27	TRBD1	few	CASSFSPTGSSNEQFF	TGTGCCAGCAGTTTCTCCCCGACAGGGTCCAGCAATGAGCAGTTCTTC
TRBJ1-2	TRBV20-1	TRBD1	NA	CSATPGQGWENYGYTF	TGCAGTGCTACCCCGGGACAGGGATGGGAGAACTATGGCTACACCTTC
TRBJ2-3	TRBV12-3/TRBV12-4	TRBD2	few	CASSRGSGEGLDTQYF	TGTGCCAGCAGTCGGGGTAGCGGGGAGGGCTTAGATACGCAGTATTTT
TRBJ2-3	TRBV5-1	TRBD2	NA	CASSLESGGTDTQYF	TGCGCCAGCAGCTTGGAAAGCGGGGGCACAGATACGCAGTATTTT
TRBJ2-1	TRBV12-3/TRBV12-4	NA	NA	CASSLPVLNNEQFF	TGTGCCAGCAGTCTCCCGGTTCTTAACAATGAGCAGTTCTTC
TRBJ2-5	TRBV4-1	TRBD2	few	CASSQEGTSGEQYF	TGCGCCAGCAGCCAAGAGGGGACTAGCGGGGAGCAGTACTTC
TRBJ1-5	TRBV2	NA	NA	CASSEAWQAGQPQHF	TGTGCCAGCAGTGAAGCCTGGCAGGCCGGACAGCCCCAGCATTTT
TRBJ1-2	TRBV10-3	NA	NA	CAIGAGNGYTF	TGTGCCATCGGCGCAGGGAATGGCTACACCTTC
TRBJ2-1	TRBV12-3/TRBV12-4	NA	few	CASSAPVDEQFF	TGTGCCAGCAGTGCCCCTGTGGATGAGCAGTTCTTC
TRBJ2-1	TRBV7-8	TRBD2	few	CASSLVLAGGAYNEQFF	TGTGCCAGCAGCTTAGTGCTAGCGGGAGGGGCCTACAATGAGCAGTTCTTC
TRBJ1-1	TRBV12-5	NA	NA	CARGFGVDTEAFF	TGTGCTAGGGGTTTCGGGGTGGACACTGAAGCTTTCTTT
TRBJ1-5	TRBV9	NA	NA	CASSVGTPEANQPQHF	TGTGCCAGCAGCGTGGGGACCCCGGAGGCCAATCAGCCCCAGCATTTT
TRBJ2-1	TRBV11-2	NA	few	CASSLDPFGNEQFF	TGTGCCAGCAGCTTAGATCCTTTTGGGAATGAGCAGTTCTTC
TRBJ2-7	TRBV9	NA	NA	CASSVVSLGEQYF	TGTGCCAGCAGCGTAGTATCCCTGGGGGAGCAGTACTTC
TRBJ1-6	TRBV3-1	NA	NA	CASSQDAEGSPLHF	TGTGCCAGCAGCCAAGACGCAGAGGGTTCACCCCTCCACTTT
TRBJ2-5	TRBV29-1	NA	NA	CSVEALGLDFGETQYF	TGCAGCGTTGAAGCCCTGGGGCTGGACTTCGGAGAGACCCAGTACTTC
TRBJ2-7	TRBV20-1	TRBD1	NA	CSASGTGYEQYF	TGCAGTGCTAGCGGGACAGGCTACGAGCAGTACTTC
TRBJ2-5	TRBV7-8	NA	NA	CASSPTPTVQETQYF	TGTGCCAGCAGCCCTACACCGACAGTTCAAGAGACCCAGTACTTC
TRBJ1-2	TRBV29-1	NA	NA	CSVDDRTTGYGYTF	TGCAGCGTTGATGATCGGACGACTGGCTATGGCTACACCTTC
TRBJ2-1	TRBV2	NA	NA	CASSVGDSLLSYNEQFF	TGTGCCAGCAGTGTTGGGGACTCTTTGCTCTCCTACAATGAGCAGTTCTTC
TRBJ2-3	TRBV12-3/TRBV12-4	NA	NA	CASSSLGNASTDTQYF	TGTGCCAGCAGTTCCCTAGGCAACGCAAGCACAGATACGCAGTATTTT
TRBJ2-2	TRBV5-1	NA	NA	CASISLPNTGELFF	TGCGCCAGCATAAGTCTTCCGAACACCGGGGAGCTGTTTTTT